This is a list of T cell receptor beta chains from one sample in a study of blood T cell repertoires in COVID-19. The assay was immunoSEQ multiplex PCR, and TCRdb's table has in-frame clones only and misses some. The table has 55,000 to 80,000 clones, 65% to 90% seen once. The sequencing sample was made of peripheral blood. The receptors stem from a man aged 80 or over with active COVID-19. The CDR3 runs from the conserved cysteine through the conserved F or W. A D gene is named only where the DNA matches it firmly. Size values are once, few and many counts, or a class for expanded clones, and some rows have none.

j_gene | v_gene | d_gene | abundance | CDR3aa | CDR3nt
TRBJ1-4 | TRBV6-5 | - | - | CASKSTGIGNEKLFF | TGTGCCAGCAAATCCACCGGGATTGGGAATGAAAAACTGTTTTTT
TRBJ2-7 | TRBV5-1 | TRBD2 | - | CASSPNGLAGIEQYF | TGCGCCAGCAGCCCAAATGGACTAGCGGGCATCGAGCAGTACTTC
TRBJ2-2 | TRBV7-3 | TRBD2 | - | CASSPAGMNTGELFF | TGTGCCAGCAGCCCAGCGGGAATGAACACCGGGGAGCTGTTTTTT
TRBJ1-1 | TRBV3-1/TRBV3-2 | TRBD1 | few | CASSQGQGVTEAFF | TGTGCCAGCAGCCAGGGACAGGGGGTCACTGAAGCTTTCTTT
TRBJ2-1 | TRBV18 | TRBD2 | many | CASLSSGSNNEQFF | TGTGCCAGCCTCTCTAGCGGGAGTAACAATGAGCAGTTCTTC
TRBJ2-1 | TRBV11-3 | - | - | CASSLGLGGNEQFF | TGTGCCAGCAGCTTAGGTTTAGGGGGCAATGAGCAGTTCTTC
TRBJ1-4 | TRBV6-5 | - | few | CASSYQGAANEKLFF | TGTGCCAGCAGTTATCAGGGTGCGGCTAATGAAAAACTGTTTTTT
TRBJ2-5 | TRBV4-1 | TRBD1 | - | CASSQDPGTDYQETQYF | TGCGCCAGCAGCCAAGATCCCGGGACAGATTACCAAGAGACCCAGTACTTC
TRBJ1-2 | TRBV5-6 | - | - | CASSLAGQNYGYTF | TGTGCCAGCAGCTTGGCTGGCCAGAACTATGGCTACACCTTC
TRBJ1-1 | TRBV5-5 | - | - | CASSLVGHWNTEAFF | TGTGCCAGCAGCTTGGTTGGACACTGGAACACTGAAGCTTTCTTT
TRBJ2-1 | TRBV28 | TRBD2 | - | CASISSGSRNEQFF | TGTGCCAGCATTTCTAGCGGGAGTAGGAATGAGCAGTTCTTC
TRBJ1-2 | TRBV12-3/TRBV12-4 | - | once | CASSYGTHYGYTF | TGTGCCAGCAGTTACGGGACACACTATGGCTACACCTTC
TRBJ2-3 | TRBV4-3 | TRBD1 | - | CASSQDQGDVYTDTQYF | TGCGCCAGCAGCCAAGATCAGGGGGACGTATACACAGATACGCAGTATTTT
TRBJ2-5 | TRBV5-1 | - | - | CASKGGLYQETQYF | TGCGCCAGCAAAGGGGGATTGTACCAAGAGACCCAGTACTTC
TRBJ2-5 | TRBV4-2 | - | - | CASTPASGSVETQYF | TGTGCCAGCACTCCAGCGTCAGGGTCGGTAGAGACCCAGTACTTC
TRBJ2-5 | TRBV28 | TRBD1 | - | CASSSFDMETGGSLQETQYF | TGTGCCAGCAGTAGCTTCGACATGGAGACAGGGGGATCTCTTCAAGAGACCCAGTACTTC
TRBJ1-1 | TRBV7-8 | - | - | CASSFLDTEAFF | TGTGCCAGCAGCTTCCTCGACACTGAAGCTTTCTTT
TRBJ2-2 | TRBV6-4 | - | - | CASSEAGENTGELFF | TGTGCCAGCAGTGAGGCAGGGGAGAACACCGGGGAGCTGTTTTTT
TRBJ2-7 | TRBV4-3 | TRBD1 | - | CASSQGGQVSSYEQYF | TGCGCCAGCAGCCAAGGTGGACAGGTCAGCTCCTACGAGCAGTACTTC
TRBJ2-1 | TRBV7-2 | TRBD2 | - | CASSPKAGDNEQFF | TGTGCCAGCAGCCCGAAGGCGGGAGACAATGAGCAGTTCTTC
TRBJ2-7 | TRBV4-1 | - | - | CASSQANRVTYEQYF | TGCGCCAGCAGCCAAGCGAACAGGGTTACCTACGAGCAGTACTTC
TRBJ1-1 | TRBV7-9 | - | once | CASSLAGIEAFF | TGTGCCAGCAGCTTGGCGGGTATTGAAGCTTTTTTT
TRBJ1-6 | TRBV9 | - | - | CASSPLEGRGSPLHF | TGTGCCAGCAGCCCCCTGGAGGGGAGGGGGTCACCCCTCCACTTT
TRBJ1-1 | TRBV2 | TRBD1 | - | CASRGQPENTEAFF | TGTGCCAGCAGGGGACAGCCGGAAAACACTGAAGCTTTCTTT
TRBJ2-2 | TRBV11-3 | TRBD1 | - | CASADRDDTGELFF | TGTGCCAGCGCAGACAGGGACGACACCGGGGAGCTGTTTTTT
TRBJ2-1 | TRBV5-4 | TRBD2 | - | CASSPIAGGRPGSYNEQFF | TGTGCCAGCAGCCCCATAGCGGGAGGGCGCCCGGGGTCCTACAATGAGCAGTTCTTC
TRBJ2-3 | TRBV3-1/TRBV3-2 | TRBD1 | - | CASSHGTGPDTQYF | TGTGCCAGCAGCCACGGGACAGGGCCAGATACGCAGTATTTT
TRBJ1-6 | TRBV2 | - | - | CASSEFVGVSPLHF | TGTGCCAGCAGTGAATTTGTCGGGGTTTCACCCCTCCACTTT
TRBJ2-2 | TRBV5-1 | TRBD2 | few | CASSLMASGSGELFF | TGCGCCAGCAGCTTGATGGCTAGCGGGAGTGGGGAGCTGTTTTTT
TRBJ2-1 | TRBV6-6 | TRBD1 | - | CASSGQGAYNEQFF | TGTGCCAGCAGCGGACAGGGGGCCTACAATGAGCAGTTCTTC
TRBJ2-7 | TRBV19 | TRBD1 | - | CASSRGQDSYEQYF | TGTGCCAGTAGTAGGGGACAGGACTCCTACGAGCAGTACTTC
TRBJ2-7 | TRBV7-2 | - | - | CASSLTQPGQGGYEQYF | TGTGCCAGCAGCTTGACGCAGCCTGGACAGGGAGGGTACGAGCAGTACTTC
TRBJ1-6 | TRBV6-6 | TRBD1 | - | CASSFPGQGNSPLHF | TGTGCCAGCAGTTTCCCCGGACAGGGCAATTCACCCCTCCACTTT
TRBJ1-5 | TRBV13 | - | - | CASSLRGPNQPQHF | TGTGCCAGCAGCCTCAGGGGTCCTAATCAGCCCCAGCATTTT
TRBJ2-3 | TRBV3-1/TRBV3-2 | TRBD2 | - | CASSTSGTSTDTQYF | TGTGCCAGCAGCACTAGCGGGACTAGCACAGATACGCAGTATTTT
TRBJ2-5 | TRBV25-1 | - | - | CASSDYRVETQYF | TGTGCCAGCAGTGATTACAGGGTTGAGACCCAGTACTTC
TRBJ2-2 | TRBV30 | TRBD2 | - | CAWSSPSGSLGTGELFF | TGTGCCTGGAGTTCCCCTAGCGGGAGTCTCGGCACCGGGGAGCTGTTTTTT
TRBJ2-1 | TRBV5-1 | TRBD2 | once | CASRFNVAGNNEQFF | TGCGCCAGCAGATTCAATGTAGCGGGAAATAATGAGCAGTTCTTC
TRBJ1-1 | TRBV7-9 | - | - | CASSLAGGGDTEAFF | TGTGCCAGCAGCTTAGCCGGAGGGGGGGACACTGAAGCTTTCTTT
TRBJ1-3 | TRBV9 | - | - | CASAQGPSGNTIYF | TGTGCCAGCGCCCAGGGCCCCTCTGGAAACACCATATATTTT
TRBJ1-5 | TRBV6-2/TRBV6-3 | TRBD1 | few | CASSPGTEINQPQHF | TGTGCCAGCAGCCCCGGGACAGAAATAAATCAGCCCCAGCATTTT
TRBJ1-1 | TRBV11-2 | - | - | CASSQGGGRGTEAFF | TGTGCCAGCAGCCAAGGGGGAGGGAGGGGCACTGAAGCTTTCTTT
TRBJ2-1 | TRBV24-1 | TRBD2 | - | CATSVGGLVIHNEQFF | TGTGCCACCAGTGTAGGGGGACTAGTCATACACAATGAGCAGTTCTTC
TRBJ2-2 | TRBV29-1 | - | - | CSVMTVMTGELFF | TGCAGCGTTATGACAGTCATGACCGGGGAGCTGTTTTTT
TRBJ1-3 | TRBV11-2 | TRBD1 | few | CASSRGGQGFSGNTIYF | TGTGCCAGCAGCCGCGGGGGACAGGGTTTCTCTGGAAACACCATATATTTT